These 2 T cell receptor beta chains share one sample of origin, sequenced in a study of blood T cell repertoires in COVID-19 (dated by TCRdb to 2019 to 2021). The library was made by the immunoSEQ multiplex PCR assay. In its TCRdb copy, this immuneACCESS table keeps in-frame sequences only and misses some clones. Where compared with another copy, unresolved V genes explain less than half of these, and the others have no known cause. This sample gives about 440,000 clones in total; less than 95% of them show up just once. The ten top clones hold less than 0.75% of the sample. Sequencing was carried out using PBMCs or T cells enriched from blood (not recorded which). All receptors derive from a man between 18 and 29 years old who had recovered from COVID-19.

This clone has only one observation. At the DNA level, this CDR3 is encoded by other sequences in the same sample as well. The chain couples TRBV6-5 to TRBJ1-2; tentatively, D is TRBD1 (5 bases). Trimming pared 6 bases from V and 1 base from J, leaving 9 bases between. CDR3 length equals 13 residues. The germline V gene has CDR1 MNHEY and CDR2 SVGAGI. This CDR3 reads CASRTDSNYGYTF. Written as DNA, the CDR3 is TGTGCCAGCAGAACTGACAGTAACTATGGCTACACCTTC.

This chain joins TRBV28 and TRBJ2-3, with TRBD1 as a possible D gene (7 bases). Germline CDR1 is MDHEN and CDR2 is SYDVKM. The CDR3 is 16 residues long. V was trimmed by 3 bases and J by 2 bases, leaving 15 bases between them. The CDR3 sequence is CASSLIGGTATDTQYF. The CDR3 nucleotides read TGTGCCAGCAGTTTGATCGGCGGGACAGCCACAGATACGCAGTATTTT. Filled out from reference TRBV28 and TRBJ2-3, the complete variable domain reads DVKVTQSSRYLVKRTGEKVFLECVQDMDHENMFWYRQDPGLGLRLIYFSYDVKMKEKGDIPEGYSVSREKKERFSLILESASTNQTSMYLCASSLIGGTATDTQYFGPGTRLTVL.